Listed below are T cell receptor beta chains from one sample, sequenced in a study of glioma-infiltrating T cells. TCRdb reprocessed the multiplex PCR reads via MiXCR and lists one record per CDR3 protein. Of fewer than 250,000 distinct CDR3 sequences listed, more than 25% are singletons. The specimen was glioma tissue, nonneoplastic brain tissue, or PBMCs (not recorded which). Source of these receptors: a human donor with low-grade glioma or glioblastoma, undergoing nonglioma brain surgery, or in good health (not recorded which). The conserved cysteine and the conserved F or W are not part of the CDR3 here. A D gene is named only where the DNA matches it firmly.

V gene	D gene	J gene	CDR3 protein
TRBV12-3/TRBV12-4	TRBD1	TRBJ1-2	ASSPDRVVGYT
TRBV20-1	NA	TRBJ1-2	GATPNYGYT
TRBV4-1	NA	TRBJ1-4	ASSQDSQAEKLF
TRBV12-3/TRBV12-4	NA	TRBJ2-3	ASTLRADTQY
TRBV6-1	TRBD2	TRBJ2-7	ASSTTSGIYEQY
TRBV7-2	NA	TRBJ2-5	ASSLAIGRGETQY
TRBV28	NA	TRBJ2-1	ASSYHRNGQF
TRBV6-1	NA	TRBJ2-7	ASGRYEQY
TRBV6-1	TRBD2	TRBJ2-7	ASSSPGLADYEQY
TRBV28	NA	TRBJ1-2	ASSLPDTYNYGYT
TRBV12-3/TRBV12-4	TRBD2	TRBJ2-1	ASSSWTSEYNEQF
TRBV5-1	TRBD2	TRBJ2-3	ASSGNSGRVDTQY
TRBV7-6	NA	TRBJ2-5	ASSPGWQETQY
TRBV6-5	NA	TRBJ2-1	DSSYSISLLYEQF
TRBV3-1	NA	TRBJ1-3	ASSRDIRNTIY
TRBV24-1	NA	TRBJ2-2	ATPNIITPTGELF
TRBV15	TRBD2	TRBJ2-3	ATSRGESSGVDTQY
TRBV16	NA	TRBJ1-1	ASSQWVQGNTEAF
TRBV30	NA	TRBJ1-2	AWSQGMDYGYT
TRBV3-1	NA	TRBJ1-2	ASSLGGLEALYYGYT
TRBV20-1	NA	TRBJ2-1	SAPGDFYNEQF
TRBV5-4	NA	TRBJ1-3	ASSLAVGNTIY
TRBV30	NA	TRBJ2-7	ALGRGYYEQY
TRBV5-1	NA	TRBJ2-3	ASSLRRDPPTDTQY
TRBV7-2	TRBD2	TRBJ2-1	ASSPVSGSTLYEQF
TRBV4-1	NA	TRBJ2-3	ASSLDPVADTQY
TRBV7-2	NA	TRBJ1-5	ASSLEGRKMGNQPQR
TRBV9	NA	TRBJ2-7	ASSEGTSTYEQY
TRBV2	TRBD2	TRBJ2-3	ASRVGLAANTDTQY
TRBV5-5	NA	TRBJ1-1	ASSLLQGMGTEAF
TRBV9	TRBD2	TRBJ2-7	ASFLAGSRSNEQY
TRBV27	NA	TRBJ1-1	ASSKQVNTEAF
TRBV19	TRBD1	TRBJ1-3	ASSMLATGGTGNTIY
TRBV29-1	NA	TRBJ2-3	SVAGQYTDTQY
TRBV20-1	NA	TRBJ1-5	SAQTERYQPQH
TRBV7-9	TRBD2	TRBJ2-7	ASSTTSGYYEQY
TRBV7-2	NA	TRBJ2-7	ASSPPGTAWGEQY
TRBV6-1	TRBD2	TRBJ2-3	ASSGLAASTDTQY